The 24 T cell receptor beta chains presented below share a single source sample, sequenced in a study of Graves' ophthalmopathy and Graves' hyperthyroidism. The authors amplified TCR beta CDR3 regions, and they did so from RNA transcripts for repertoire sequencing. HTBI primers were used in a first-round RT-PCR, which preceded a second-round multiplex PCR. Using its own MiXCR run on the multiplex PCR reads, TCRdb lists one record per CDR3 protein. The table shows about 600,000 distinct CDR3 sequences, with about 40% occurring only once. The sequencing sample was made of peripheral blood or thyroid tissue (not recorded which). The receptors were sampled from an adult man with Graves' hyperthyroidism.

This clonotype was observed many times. The CDR3 protein is CASSADKKLSPIPTGELFF. The DNA for the CDR3 is TGTGCCAGTAGTGCTGACAAGAAACTTTCTCCCATCCCCACCGGGGAGCTGTTTTTT. This sequence joins TRBV19 and TRBJ2-2; unclear D gene. This CDR3 comprises 19 residues. The V gene's germline CDR1 is LNHDA and CDR2 SQIVND (reference sequence). Trimming pared 5 bases from V and 4 bases from J, leaving 26 bases between.

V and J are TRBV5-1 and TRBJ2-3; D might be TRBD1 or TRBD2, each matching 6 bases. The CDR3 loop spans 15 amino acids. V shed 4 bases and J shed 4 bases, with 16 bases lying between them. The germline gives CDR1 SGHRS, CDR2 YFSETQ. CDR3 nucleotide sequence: TGCGCCAGCAGCGCCCCACTAGCAGGGGCAGATACGCAGTATTTT. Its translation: CASSAPLAGADTQYF.

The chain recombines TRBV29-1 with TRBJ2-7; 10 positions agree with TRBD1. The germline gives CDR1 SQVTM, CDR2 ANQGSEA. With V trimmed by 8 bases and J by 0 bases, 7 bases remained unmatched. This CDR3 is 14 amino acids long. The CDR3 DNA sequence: TGCAGCTTAGGCCGGGACAGGGGCTCCTACGAGCAGTACTTC. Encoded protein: CSLGRDRGSYEQYF.

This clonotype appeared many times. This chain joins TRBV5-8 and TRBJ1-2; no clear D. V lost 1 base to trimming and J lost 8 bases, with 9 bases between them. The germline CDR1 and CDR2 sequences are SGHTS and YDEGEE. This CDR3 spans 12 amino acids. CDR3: CASSLLDEGYTF. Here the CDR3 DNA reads TGTGCCAGCAGCTTGCTCGACGAGGGCTACACCTTC. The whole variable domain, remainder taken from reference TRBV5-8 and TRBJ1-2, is EAGVTQSPTHLIKTRGQQATLRCSPISGHTSVYWYQQALGLGLQFLLWYDEGEERNRGNFPPRFSGRQFPNYSSELNVNALELEDSALYLCASSLLDEGYTFGSGTRLTVV.

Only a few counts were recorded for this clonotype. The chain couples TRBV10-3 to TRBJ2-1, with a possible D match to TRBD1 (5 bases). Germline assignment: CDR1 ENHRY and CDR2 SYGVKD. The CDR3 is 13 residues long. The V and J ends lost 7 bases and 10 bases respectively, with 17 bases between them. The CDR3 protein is CAIMVSGINEQFF. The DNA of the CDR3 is TGTGCCATCATGGTTTCAGGGATAAACGAGCAGTTCTTC.

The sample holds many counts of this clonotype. The CDR3 is CSVLPGSNNEKLFF. For the CDR3, the DNA is TGCAGTGTCCTACCCGGATCTAATAATGAAAAACTGTTTTTT. The rearrangement uses TRBV20-1 and TRBJ1-4; no clear D. Germline loops: CDR1 DFQATT, CDR2 SNEGSKA (reference sequence). This CDR3 has 14 amino acids. Between the trimmed V and J ends, which lost 7 bases and 4 bases, there was a span of 16 bases.

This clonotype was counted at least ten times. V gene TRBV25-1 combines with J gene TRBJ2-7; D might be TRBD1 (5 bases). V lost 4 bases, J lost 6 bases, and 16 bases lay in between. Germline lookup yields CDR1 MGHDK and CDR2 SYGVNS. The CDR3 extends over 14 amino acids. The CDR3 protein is CASSVGAFSPEQYF. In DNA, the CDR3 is TGTGCCAGCAGTGTAGGGGCTTTTAGTCCCGAGCAGTACTTC.

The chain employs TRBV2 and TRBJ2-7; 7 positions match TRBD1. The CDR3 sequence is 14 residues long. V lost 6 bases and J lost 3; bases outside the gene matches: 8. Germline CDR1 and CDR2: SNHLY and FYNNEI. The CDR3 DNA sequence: TGTGCCAGCAGCTACGGGACAGCGAGCTACGAGCAGTACTTC. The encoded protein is CASSYGTASYEQYF.

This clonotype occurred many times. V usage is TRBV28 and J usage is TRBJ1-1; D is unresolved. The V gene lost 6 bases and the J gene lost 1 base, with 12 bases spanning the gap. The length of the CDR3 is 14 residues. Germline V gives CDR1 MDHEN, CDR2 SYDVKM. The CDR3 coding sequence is TGTGCCAGCAGCCTCCGGGAGCCGAACACTGAAGCTTTCTTT. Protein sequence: CASSLREPNTEAFF.

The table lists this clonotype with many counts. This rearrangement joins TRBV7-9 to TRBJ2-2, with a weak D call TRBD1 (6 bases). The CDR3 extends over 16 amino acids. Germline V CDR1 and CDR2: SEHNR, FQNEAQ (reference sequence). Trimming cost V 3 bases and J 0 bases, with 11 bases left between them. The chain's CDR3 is CASSFPGVANTGELFF. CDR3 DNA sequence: TGTGCCAGCAGCTTCCCAGGGGTGGCGAACACCGGGGAGCTGTTTTTT.

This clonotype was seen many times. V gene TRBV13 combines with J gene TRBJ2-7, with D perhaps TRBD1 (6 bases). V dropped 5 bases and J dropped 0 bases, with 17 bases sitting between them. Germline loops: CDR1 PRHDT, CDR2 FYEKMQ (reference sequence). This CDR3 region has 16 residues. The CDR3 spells CASSHSTGYFSYEQYF. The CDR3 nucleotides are TGTGCCAGCAGCCATAGTACAGGGTACTTCTCCTACGAGCAGTACTTC.

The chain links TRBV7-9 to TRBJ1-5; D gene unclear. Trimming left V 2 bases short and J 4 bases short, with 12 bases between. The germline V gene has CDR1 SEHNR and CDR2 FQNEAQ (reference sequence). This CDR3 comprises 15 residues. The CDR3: CASSLSPGTNQPQHF. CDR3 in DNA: TGTGCCAGCAGCTTAAGTCCAGGCACTAATCAGCCCCAGCATTTT.

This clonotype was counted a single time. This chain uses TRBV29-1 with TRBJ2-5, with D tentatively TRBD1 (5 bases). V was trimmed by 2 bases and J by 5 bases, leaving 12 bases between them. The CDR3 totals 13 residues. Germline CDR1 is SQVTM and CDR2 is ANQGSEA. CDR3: CSVEQGTRETQYF. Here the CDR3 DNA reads TGCAGCGTTGAACAGGGAACTCGGGAGACCCAGTACTTC.

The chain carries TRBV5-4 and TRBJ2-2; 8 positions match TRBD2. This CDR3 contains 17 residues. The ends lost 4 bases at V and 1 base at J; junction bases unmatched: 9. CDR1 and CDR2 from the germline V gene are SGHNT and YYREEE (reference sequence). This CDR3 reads CASSNTPLAGNTGELFF. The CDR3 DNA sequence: TGTGCCAGCAGCAATACGCCTCTAGCGGGGAACACCGGGGAGCTGTTTTTT.

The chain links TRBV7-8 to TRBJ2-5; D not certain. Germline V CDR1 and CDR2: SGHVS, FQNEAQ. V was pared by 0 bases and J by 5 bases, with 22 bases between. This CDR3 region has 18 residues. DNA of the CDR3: TGTGCCAGCAGCTTAGCTCGTGGCAGAGAGAACACCGGGGAGACCCAGTACTTC. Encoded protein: CASSLARGRENTGETQYF. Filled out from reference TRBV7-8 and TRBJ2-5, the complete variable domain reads GAGVSQSPRYKVAKRGQDVALRCDPISGHVSLFWYQQALGQGPEFLTYFQNEAQLDKSGLPSDRFFAERPEGSVSTLKIQRTQQEDSAVYLCASSLARGRENTGETQYFGPGTRLLVL.

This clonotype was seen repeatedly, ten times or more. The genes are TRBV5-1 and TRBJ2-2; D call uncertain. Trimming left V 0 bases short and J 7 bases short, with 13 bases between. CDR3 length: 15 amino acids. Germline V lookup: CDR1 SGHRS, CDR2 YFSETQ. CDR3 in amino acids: CASSLEFGSLGELFF. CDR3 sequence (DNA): TGCGCCAGCAGCTTGGAGTTCGGGTCCCTCGGGGAGCTGTTTTTT.

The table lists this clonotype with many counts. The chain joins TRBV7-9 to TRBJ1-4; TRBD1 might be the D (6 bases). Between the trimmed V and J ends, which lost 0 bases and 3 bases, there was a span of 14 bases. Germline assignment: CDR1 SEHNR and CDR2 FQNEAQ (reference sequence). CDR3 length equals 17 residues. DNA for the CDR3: TGTGCCAGCAGCTTAGCTGGCAGGGGTAACGCTAATGAAAAACTGTTTTTT. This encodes CASSLAGRGNANEKLFF.

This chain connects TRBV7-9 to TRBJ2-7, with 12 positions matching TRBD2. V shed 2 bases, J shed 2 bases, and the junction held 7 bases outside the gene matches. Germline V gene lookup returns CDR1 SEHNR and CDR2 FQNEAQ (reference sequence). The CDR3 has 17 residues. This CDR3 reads CASSLPRLAGDPYEQYF. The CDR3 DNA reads TGTGCCAGCAGCTTACCACGACTAGCGGGGGACCCCTACGAGCAGTACTTC.

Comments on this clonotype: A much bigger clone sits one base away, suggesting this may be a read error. The CDR3 here is CASSFASNEQYF. For the CDR3, the DNA is TGTGCCAGCAGCTTCGCTAGTAATGAGCAGTACTTC. The rearrangement uses TRBV7-2 and TRBJ2-7; D uncertain. This CDR3 is built from 12 residues. Trimming shortened V by 3 bases and J by 7 bases, and 10 bases separated the two germline ends. Looked up from germline, CDR1 is SGHTA and CDR2 is FQGNSA. Looking up the rest from reference TRBV7-2 and TRBJ2-7 gives the full variable domain: GAGVSQSPSNKVTEKGKDVELRCDPISGHTALYWYRQSLGQGLEFLIYFQGNSAPDKSGLPSDRFSAERTGGSVSTLTIQRTQQEDSAVYLCASSFASNEQYFGPGTRLTVT.

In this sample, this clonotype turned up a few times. Written as DNA, the CDR3 is TGTGCCAGCAGTTACACAGATAACAATCAGCCCCAGCATTTT. This sequence encodes CASSYTDNNQPQHF. V usage is TRBV6-5 and J usage is TRBJ1-5; D unclear. V lost 2 bases and J lost 3, with 8 bases in between. CDR3 size: 14 residues. Germline-derived CDR1 and CDR2 are MNHEY and SVGAGI.

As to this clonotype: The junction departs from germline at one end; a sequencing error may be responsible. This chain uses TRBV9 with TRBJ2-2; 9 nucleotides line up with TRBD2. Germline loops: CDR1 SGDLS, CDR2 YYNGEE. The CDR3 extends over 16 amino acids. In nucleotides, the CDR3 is TGTGCCAGCAGCTTTATAGCGGGAGAGAACACCGTGGAGCTGTTTTTT. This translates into CASSFIAGENTVELFF. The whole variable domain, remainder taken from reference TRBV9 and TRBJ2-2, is DSGVTQTPKHLITATGQRVTLRCSPRSGDLSVYWYQQSLDQGLQFLIQYYNGEERAKGNILERFSAQQFPDLHSELNLSSLELGDSALYFCASSFIAGENTVELFFGEGSRLTVL.

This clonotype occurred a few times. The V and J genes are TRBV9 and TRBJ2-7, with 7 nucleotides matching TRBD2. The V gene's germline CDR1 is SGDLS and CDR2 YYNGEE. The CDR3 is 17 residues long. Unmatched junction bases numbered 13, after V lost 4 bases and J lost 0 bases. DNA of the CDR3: TGTGCCAGCAGCCAAACCTCTACTAGCGAAAGCTCCTACGAGCAGTACTTC. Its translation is CASSQTSTSESSYEQYF.

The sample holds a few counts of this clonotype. The CDR3 DNA follows: TGTGCCAGCAGCGCATCTAGCAACCTAGCCTACGAGCAGTACTTC. This translates into CASSASSNLAYEQYF. The genes are TRBV9 and TRBJ2-7; D might be TRBD2 (5 bases). This CDR3 has 15 residues. V was cut by 3 bases and J by 2 bases, with 15 bases left in between. The V gene's germline CDR1 is SGDLS and CDR2 YYNGEE.

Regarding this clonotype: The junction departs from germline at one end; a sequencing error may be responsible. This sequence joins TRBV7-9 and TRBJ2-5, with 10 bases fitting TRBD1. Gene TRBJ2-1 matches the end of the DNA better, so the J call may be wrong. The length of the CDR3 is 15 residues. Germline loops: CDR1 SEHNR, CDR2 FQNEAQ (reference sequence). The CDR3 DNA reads TGCGCCAGCAGCCCGGGACAGGGGTTTTACAATGAGCAGTTCTTC. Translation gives CASSPGQGFYNEQFF.